The 24 T cell receptor beta chains reported below all come from one sample, sequenced in a study of CD8 T cells in Susac syndrome. The authors reverse transcribed roughly 0.5 to 1 ug RNA with random hexamers. TCRdb recomputed calls from the immunoSEQ multiplex PCR reads with MiXCR, one row per CDR3 protein. The profile covers a few hundred thousand distinct CDR3 sequences, with 95% appearing a single time and 0.085% to 0.095% taken by the ten largest. The sample comprised CD4+ T cells from PBMCs. All receptors derive from a human donor with multiple sclerosis.

The chain carries TRBV29-1 and TRBJ1-2; weak D call: TRBD1 (6 bases). Germline CDR1 reads SQVTM; CDR2 reads ANQGSEA. The CDR3 runs to 14 residues. Trimming took off 3 bases at V and 0 bases at J, with 11 bases between the two ends. Written as DNA, the CDR3 is TGCAGCGTTGAGGGGGCAGCTACTAACTATGGCTACACCTTC. As protein: CSVEGAATNYGYTF.

The CDR3 coding sequence is TGTGCCAGCAGTGAAACCGGGAGAGGGGGGGCCCAAGAGACCCAGTACTTC. This codes for CASSETGRGGAQETQYF. This chain uses TRBV25-1 with TRBJ2-5; D is perhaps TRBD2 (7 bases). In germline, CDR1 is MGHDK, CDR2 SYGVNS. The CDR3 is made up of 17 amino acids. The V and J ends lost 2 bases and 1 base respectively, with 17 bases between them.

The chain combines TRBV15 with TRBJ2-2; D unclear. This CDR3 region has 13 residues. V lost 0 bases and J lost 5, with 4 bases in between. CDR1 and CDR2 from the germline V gene are LNHNV and YYDKDF (reference sequence). DNA for the CDR3: TGTGCCACCAGCAGAGATTTGACCGGGGAGCTGTTTTTT. It specifies CATSRDLTGELFF. Full variable domain (missing parts from reference TRBV15 and TRBJ2-2): DAMVIQNPRYQVTQFGKPVTLSCSQTLNHNVMYWYQQKSSQAPKLLFHYYDKDFNNEADTPDNFQSRRPNTSFCFLDIRSPGLGDTAMYLCATSRDLTGELFFGEGSRLTVL.

The genes are TRBV19 and TRBJ1-5; D might be TRBD1 (5 bases). The V gene lost 7 bases and the J gene lost 2 bases, with 24 bases spanning the gap. The CDR3 totals 18 residues. CDR1 LNHDA and CDR2 SQIVND come from the germline V gene (reference sequence). The CDR3 nucleotides are TGTGCCAGTATCCTGGGCTGGGGGAGTGAGCTAGGCAATCAGCCCCAGCATTTT. Encoded protein: CASILGWGSELGNQPQHF.

The genes are TRBV12-3 or TRBV12-4 and TRBJ2-4; D gene uncertain. Trimming pared 1 base from V and 12 bases from J, leaving 16 bases between. The CDR3 covers 14 residues. The CDR3 loop is CASSLVVSSPTQYF. For the CDR3, the DNA is TGTGCCAGCAGTTTAGTCGTTAGCAGCCCGACTCAGTACTTC.

This chain uses TRBV29-1 with TRBJ2-5, with 8 bases aligning to TRBD1. The V gene's germline CDR1 is SQVTM and CDR2 ANQGSEA. J lost 4 bases, V lost 3 bases, and 10 bases had no gene match. This CDR3 is built from 15 residues. The CDR3 is CSVDPTGALLETQYF. The DNA for the CDR3 is TGCAGCGTTGACCCGACAGGGGCTTTACTAGAGACCCAGTACTTC.

This clonotype was counted only a few times. The chain employs TRBV7-2 and TRBJ2-1, with D perhaps being TRBD1 or TRBD2 (5 bases each). V lost 6 bases and J 4 bases, leaving 16 bases between the germline ends. The germline CDR1 and CDR2 sequences are SGHTA and FQGNSA. The CDR3 sequence is 15 residues long. The CDR3 region has the DNA TGTGCCAGCAGTTACCCGGGGCGGACTTACAATGAGCAGTTCTTC. Its translation: CASSYPGRTYNEQFF.

CDR3 in amino acids: CATSDQSGGNNEQFF. The CDR3 DNA is TGTGCCACCAGTGACCAAAGCGGGGGAAACAATGAGCAGTTCTTC. The gene calls are TRBV24-1 and TRBJ2-1, with 8 bases lining up with TRBD2. The CDR3 consists of 15 residues. V was pared by 4 bases and J by 5 bases, with 6 bases of the junction left unmatched. Per the germline V gene, CDR1 is KGHDR and CDR2 is SFDVKD.

J is TRBJ1-1 and V is TRBV12-3 or TRBV12-4; D might be TRBD1 (6 bases). This CDR3 comprises 15 residues. V was cut by 6 bases and J by 4 bases, with 18 bases left in between. The DNA for the CDR3 is TGTGCCAGCAGCCAGCCGGGACAAGCCCTCACTGAAGCTTTCTTT. Amino acids: CASSQPGQALTEAFF.

This clonotype was seen a single time. The rearrangement joins TRBV20-1 to TRBJ2-5, with D perhaps TRBD1 (6 bases). V shed 6 bases and J shed 5 bases, with 22 bases lying between them. CDR1 and CDR2 from the germline V gene are DFQATT and SNEGSKA (reference sequence). There are 15 residues in the CDR3. The CDR3 DNA is TGCAGTGCCTGGCGGCGTCGGGGCCAGGGGGAGACCCAGTACTTC. It yields the protein CSAWRRRGQGETQYF.

The CDR3 bases are TGTGCCAGCAGGCAGGGGGCCCACGAGCAGTACTTC. Translated, it gives CASRQGAHEQYF. The rearrangement uses TRBV28 and TRBJ2-7; 8 bases fit TRBD1. V gave up 6 bases and J gave up 5 bases; unmatched junction bases: 3. The CDR3 contains 12 residues. Germline assignment: CDR1 MDHEN and CDR2 SYDVKM.

In this sample, this clonotype turned up once. The chain links TRBV6-5 to TRBJ2-1; TRBD2 is a possible D gene (11 bases). Trimming left V 0 bases short and J 12 bases short, with 27 bases between. Germline V gene sequence: CDR1 MNHEY, CDR2 SVGAGI. The CDR3 totals 18 residues. CDR3 DNA: TGTGCCAGCAGTTACTCCGACAGGGGGCCGACTAGCGGGACCGTGCAGTTCTTC. The encoded protein is CASSYSDRGPTSGTVQFF.

The rearrangement joins TRBV30 to TRBJ1-2; D perhaps matches TRBD1 (5 bases). Germline CDR1 reads GTSNPN; CDR2 reads SVGIG (reference sequence). The CDR3 totals 15 residues. V lost 0 bases and J 2 bases, leaving 13 bases between the germline ends. The CDR3 nucleotides are TGTGCCTGGAGTGTACATCTGGACATGAACTATGGCTACACCTTC. Protein product: CAWSVHLDMNYGYTF.

V is TRBV12-3 or TRBV12-4 and J is TRBJ2-1, with D possibly TRBD1 on 5 matching bases. This CDR3 has 10 residues. Trimming removed 11 bases from V and 12 bases from J, with 14 bases in between. In nucleotides, the CDR3 is TGTGCCCAGGGTAGCTCCGTGCAGTTCTTC. This codes for CAQGSSVQFF.

The sample holds one count of this clonotype. This chain uses TRBV5-1 with TRBJ1-3; 7 nucleotides agree with TRBD1. Trimming cost V 4 bases and J 0 bases; bases outside gene matches: 10. This CDR3 is 17 amino acids long. Germline-derived CDR1 and CDR2 are SGHRS and YFSETQ. The CDR3 loop reads CASSVYDRVDSGNTIYF. For the CDR3, the DNA is TGCGCCAGCAGCGTATACGACAGGGTCGACTCTGGAAACACCATATATTTT.

The chain carries TRBV12-5 and TRBJ2-7; maybe TRBD2 (6 bases). Trimming took off 4 bases at V and 5 bases at J, with 15 bases between the two ends. Germline V lookup: CDR1 LGHNT, CDR2 FRNRAP. There are 14 residues in the CDR3. For the CDR3, the DNA is TGTGCTAGTGGTTGGGACTCAACGGGGGACGAGCAGTACTTC. Residues: CASGWDSTGDEQYF.

This clonotype has a single count. J is TRBJ2-7 and V is TRBV29-1, with D possibly matching TRBD2 (5 bases). The CDR3 covers 13 residues. V was cut by 5 bases and J by 0 bases, with 11 bases left in between. Germline values: CDR1 SQVTM, CDR2 ANQGSEA. This chain's CDR3 is CSVYQRNSYEQYF. The CDR3 bases are TGCAGCGTTTACCAGCGGAACTCCTACGAGCAGTACTTC.

The chain links TRBV27 to TRBJ1-5; maybe TRBD1 (6 bases). Germline V lookup: CDR1 MNHEY, CDR2 SMNVEV (reference sequence). This CDR3 is 15 amino acids long. Trimming took 6 bases from V and 0 from J, leaving 12 bases between them. The CDR3 region is CASRRTAYSNQPQHF. The CDR3 coding sequence is TGTGCCAGCAGACGGACAGCTTATAGCAATCAGCCCCAGCATTTT.

The chain combines TRBV6-2 or TRBV6-3 with TRBJ2-7, with D possibly being TRBD1 or TRBD2 (6 bases each). Germline V lookup: CDR1 MNHEY, CDR2 SVGEGT. V dropped 7 bases and J dropped 3 bases, with 19 bases sitting between them. CDR3 length: 15 residues. CDR3 sequence: CASKGDSIPVYEQYF. As DNA, the CDR3 is TGTGCCAGCAAGGGGGACTCTATACCTGTCTACGAGCAGTACTTC.

The chain combines TRBV6-6 with TRBJ2-7; no clear D gene. V shed 5 bases and J shed 0 bases, with 11 bases lying between them. The CDR3 covers 14 residues. In germline, CDR1 is MNHNY, CDR2 SVGAGI (reference sequence). The DNA of the CDR3 is TGTGCCAGCAGTGGGTCTGCTAGCTCCTACGAGCAGTACTTC. Its translation is CASSGSASSYEQYF.

This clonotype was seen just once. The J gene is TRBJ1-1, the V gene TRBV30; weak D call: TRBD1 (6 bases). The CDR3 has 13 residues. Looked up from germline, CDR1 is GTSNPN and CDR2 is SVGIG (reference sequence). V was clipped by 4 bases and J by 1 base, with 10 bases between them. The CDR3 coding sequence is TGTGCCTGGACCCAACAGGGGAACACTGAAGCTTTCTTT. Translating it yields CAWTQQGNTEAFF.

This rearrangement joins TRBV27 to TRBJ2-7; 11 nucleotides agree with TRBD2. V lost 5 bases, J lost 0 bases, and 12 bases stayed unmatched. CDR1 is MNHEY, CDR2 SMNVEV, per germline (reference sequence). The CDR3 loop spans 18 amino acids. In nucleotides, the CDR3 is TGTGCCAGCAGTCCCAGACTAGCGGGATGGGTGGACTCCTACGAGCAGTACTTC. This encodes CASSPRLAGWVDSYEQYF.

The chain carries TRBV29-1 and TRBJ2-5; D call uncertain. The germline V gene has CDR1 SQVTM and CDR2 ANQGSEA. With 4 bases removed from V and 5 bases from J, the gap between germline ends came to 14 bases. The CDR3 loop spans 13 amino acids. CDR3 bases: TGCAGCGTTGTAAGGTTTTTAAAGGAGACCCAGTACTTC. It codes for CSVVRFLKETQYF.

The rearrangement uses TRBV14 and TRBJ2-5; no definite D call. The V and J ends lost 4 bases and 5 bases respectively, with 11 bases between them. The CDR3 extends over 13 amino acids. The V gene's germline CDR1 is SGHDN and CDR2 FVKESK. CDR3 region: CASSRQLGETQYF. CDR3 in DNA: TGTGCCAGCAGCCGCCAGCTTGGGGAGACCCAGTACTTC.